This T cell receptor (beta chain) was retrieved from a study of blood T cell repertoires in COVID-19. Study context: Sites in the United States, Italy and Spain provided acute and convalescent COVID-19 samples.

Method: immunoSEQ multiplex PCR; TCRdb's copy keeps in-frame clones and lacks some. The sample lists tens of thousands of clones, around 75% occurring once. Germline values: CDR1 SGHRS, CDR2 YFSETQ. The CDR3 extends over 15 amino acids. The V gene lost 0 bases and the J gene lost 6 bases, with 13 bases spanning the gap. The clonotype originates from a woman aged 80 or over with active or convalescent COVID-19. The chain joins TRBV5-1 to TRBJ1-5; D perhaps matches TRBD1 (6 bases). The specimen sequenced was peripheral blood. CDR3 in DNA: TGCGCCAGCAGCTTGGATCAGGGAGGGGGTCAGCCCCAGCATTTT. As protein: CASSLDQGGGQPQHF.